These 15 T cell receptor beta chains came from one sample sequenced in a study of T cells in localized non-small cell lung cancer. Data came from immunoSEQ multiplex PCR; TCRdb stores just in-frame clones and leaves some out. The table lists about 78,000 clones, just under 85% of them singletons. The sample was peripheral blood, taken before any cancer treatment. The source of these receptors is a man aged 40 to 69 with stage I lung adenocarcinoma.

The chain links TRBV29-1 to TRBJ2-3; 10 bases line up with TRBD2. There are 15 residues in the CDR3. V trimming: 2 bases; J trimming: 5 bases; junction bases outside the gene matches: 7. Germline V gives CDR1 SQVTM, CDR2 ANQGSEA. The CDR3 loop is CSVESSGGAIDTQYF. In DNA, the CDR3 is TGCAGCGTTGAATCCAGCGGGGGGGCCATAGATACGCAGTATTTT.

The chain combines TRBV19 with TRBJ2-7; 11 bases agree with TRBD1. The ends lost 6 bases at V and 0 bases at J; junction bases unmatched: 4. CDR3 size: 15 residues. CDR1 and CDR2 (germline): LNHDA, SQIVND (reference sequence). The CDR3 sequence: CASRGDRGGSYEQYF. CDR3 DNA: TGTGCCAGTAGAGGGGACAGGGGGGGCTCCTACGAGCAGTACTTC.

The chain has TRBV10-2 and TRBJ2-3; weak D call: TRBD2 (6 bases). Germline CDR1 WSHSY, CDR2 SAAADI. The V and J ends lost 10 bases and 3 bases respectively, with 17 bases between them. The CDR3 has 14 residues. CDR3 DNA sequence: TGCGCCACCTCCAGGGTAGCGGAAACAGATACGCAGTATTTT. It codes for CATSRVAETDTQYF.

This clone was recorded once. The chain is built from TRBV5-6 and TRBJ2-7, with 13 bases aligning to TRBD2. CDR1 and CDR2 (germline): SGHDT, YYEEEE. Trimming at V came to 3 bases and at J to 8 bases, leaving 8 bases not matched to a gene. This CDR3 spans 15 amino acids. CDR3 in amino acids: CASSSRTSGGPKQYF. The CDR3 bases are TGTGCCAGCAGCTCCCGGACTAGCGGGGGCCCCAAGCAGTACTTC.

The chain combines TRBV14 with TRBJ2-1; no clear D. CDR3 size: 15 residues. V shed 4 bases and J shed 5 bases, with 15 bases lying between them. The germline gives CDR1 SGHDN, CDR2 FVKESK. The CDR3 loop is CASSRAHLSNNEQFF. Written as DNA, the CDR3 is TGTGCCAGCAGCCGGGCTCATCTTTCCAACAATGAGCAGTTCTTC.

This clone came up a few times. The genes are TRBV27 and TRBJ2-2, with D perhaps given as TRBD1 or TRBD2 (6 bases each). Germline CDR1 is MNHEY and CDR2 is SMNVEV (reference sequence). The CDR3 consists of 16 residues. V was clipped by 5 bases and J by 4 bases, with 17 bases between them. The CDR3 coding sequence is TGTGCCAGCAGTCCTCCACAGGGACTGGCCACCGGGGAGCTGTTTTTT. The encoded protein is CASSPPQGLATGELFF.

V gene TRBV5-4 combines with J gene TRBJ1-4; D gene ambiguous. The CDR3 loop spans 16 amino acids. V was clipped by 3 bases and J by 0 bases, with 12 bases between them. CDR1 is SGHNT, CDR2 YYREEE, per germline (reference sequence). The CDR3 spells CASSSDRDPTNEKLFF. CDR3 DNA: TGTGCCAGCAGCTCCGACCGAGATCCAACTAATGAAAAACTGTTTTTT.

The rearrangement uses TRBV7-9 and TRBJ2-7; D is perhaps TRBD1 (6 bases). Deletions cut 4 bases from V and 6 bases from J, with 10 bases between. The germline gives CDR1 SEHNR, CDR2 FQNEAQ (reference sequence). CDR3 length: 12 residues. This chain's CDR3 is CASSSQGSEQYF. In DNA form, the CDR3 reads TGTGCCAGCAGCTCACAGGGATCCGAGCAGTACTTC. Full variable domain (missing parts from reference TRBV7-9 and TRBJ2-7): DTGVSQNPRHKITKRGQNVTFRCDPISEHNRLYWYRQTLGQGPEFLTYFQNEAQLEKSRLLSDRFSAERPKGSFSTLEIQRTEQGDSAMYLCASSSQGSEQYFGPGTRLTVT.

The chain carries TRBV2 and TRBJ2-2; TRBD2 aligns across 8 bases. This CDR3 has 15 residues. Germline-derived CDR1 and CDR2 are SNHLY and FYNNEI. The V gene end was trimmed by 3 bases and the J gene end by 4 bases; junction bases not matched to a gene: 4. The CDR3 here is CASSDGRGGTGELFF. Here the CDR3 DNA reads TGTGCCAGCAGTGACGGTCGGGGGGGCACCGGGGAGCTGTTTTTT.

The rearrangement uses TRBV11-2 and TRBJ1-4, with D possibly TRBD1 on 5 matching bases. Trimming stripped 2 bases from V and 6 bases from J, with 16 bases between. CDR3 length equals 16 residues. CDR1 is SGHAT, CDR2 FQNNGV, per germline. The CDR3: CASSLSYGAKDEKLFF. CDR3 coding DNA: TGTGCCAGCAGCTTATCATACGGGGCGAAGGATGAAAAACTGTTTTTT.

The chain combines TRBV30 with TRBJ2-2; no clear D. Germline V gives CDR1 GTSNPN, CDR2 SVGIG (reference sequence). There are 14 residues in the CDR3. Trimming removed 5 bases from V and 6 bases from J, with 16 bases in between. In DNA, the CDR3 is TGTGCCTGGGCGCCTGATTCAAACGCCGGGGAGCTGTTTTTT. Residues: CAWAPDSNAGELFF.

The J gene is TRBJ1-5, the V gene TRBV27, with TRBD1 as a possible D gene (6 bases). The V and J ends lost 3 bases and 5 bases respectively, with 14 bases between them. Per the germline V gene, CDR1 is MNHEY and CDR2 is SMNVEV (reference sequence). This CDR3 has 15 amino acids. CDR3 loop: CASSFKQGLHQPQHF. In DNA form, the CDR3 reads TGTGCCAGCAGTTTTAAGCAGGGGCTGCATCAGCCCCAGCATTTT.

The V gene is TRBV4-3, the J gene TRBJ1-1; D remains unclear. CDR3 length: 15 amino acids. Germline CDR1 LGHNA, CDR2 YSLEER. V was pared by 0 bases and J by 5 bases, with 13 bases between. As DNA, the CDR3 is TGCGCCAGCAGCCAAGATAGTAGAGGAGGAACTGAAGCTTTCTTT. As protein: CASSQDSRGGTEAFF.

The genes are TRBV5-5 and TRBJ1-3; a weak D match, TRBD1 (6 bases). This CDR3 is built from 16 residues. V was trimmed by 2 bases and J by 1 base, leaving 13 bases between them. CDR1 SGHKS and CDR2 YYEKEE come from the germline V gene (reference sequence). The CDR3 DNA reads TGTGCCAGCAGCTTTGACAGGCCTCTATCTGGAAACACCATATATTTT. Its translation is CASSFDRPLSGNTIYF.

J is TRBJ2-1 and V is TRBV6-5; 9 nucleotides line up with TRBD2. The CDR3 is made up of 15 amino acids. Looked up from germline, CDR1 is MNHEY and CDR2 is SVGAGI. The V and J ends lost 2 bases and 4 bases, in that order; junction bases with no gene match: 3. The CDR3 DNA reads TGTGCCAGCAGTTACGGTAGCGGGAGTTACAATGAGCAGTTCTTC. This encodes CASSYGSGSYNEQFF.